Below are 21 T cell receptor beta chains sequenced from a single sample in a study of blood T cell repertoires in COVID-19. Produced via immunoSEQ multiplex PCR; TCRdb's table is partial and in-frame only. The table shows just over 95,000 clones, with approximately 90% occurring only once. Input material: peripheral blood. The receptors stem from a man aged 55-75 years with acute or convalescent COVID-19.

The chain uses TRBV7-2 and TRBJ2-4, with D unclear. Per germline, CDR1 SGHTA and CDR2 FQGNSA. Deletions cut 5 bases from V and 0 bases from J, with 8 bases between. There are 14 residues in the CDR3. CDR3 sequence (DNA): TGTGCCAGCAGCGCCGAGATAGCCAAAAACATTCAGTACTTC. This codes for CASSAEIAKNIQYF. The whole variable domain, filled in from reference TRBV7-2 and TRBJ2-4, reads GAGVSQSPSNKVTEKGKDVELRCDPISGHTALYWYRQSLGQGLEFLIYFQGNSAPDKSGLPSDRFSAERTGGSVSTLTIQRTQQEDSAVYLCASSAEIAKNIQYFGAGTRLSVL.

The V call is TRBV6-5, the J call TRBJ1-2; D might be TRBD1 (6 bases). CDR1 is MNHEY, CDR2 SVGAGI, per germline. The V end was cut by 7 bases, the J end by 8 bases, with 23 bases between. The CDR3 covers 15 residues. DNA for the CDR3: TGTGCCAGCATTCCCCTGGACAGTTTATTCTACGGCTACACCTTC. The encoded protein is CASIPLDSLFYGYTF.

This chain links TRBV25-1 with TRBJ2-1; possibly TRBD1 for D (5 bases). Germline values: CDR1 MGHDK, CDR2 SYGVNS. Trimming removed 8 bases at V and 8 bases at J, with 16 bases between. The CDR3 extends over 13 amino acids. In nucleotides, the CDR3 is TGTGCCAGCGAGCAAGCAGGGATATATGAGCAGTTCTTC. This encodes CASEQAGIYEQFF.

This chain uses TRBV7-2 with TRBJ2-3; weak D call: TRBD2 (6 bases). The germline V gene has CDR1 SGHTA and CDR2 FQGNSA. V lost 5 bases to trimming and J lost 6 bases, with 24 bases between them. This CDR3 is 17 amino acids long. CDR3 amino acids: CASSPSRGASVGDTQYF. In DNA form, the CDR3 reads TGTGCCAGCAGCCCCTCGCGGGGCGCCTCGGTGGGGGATACGCAGTATTTT.

This clone was seen only a few times. In DNA, the CDR3 is TGTGCCAGCAGCTCAGGGGGCTCGAGGGCCGGGGAGCTGTTTTTT. Protein: CASSSGGSRAGELFF. The V call is TRBV7-6, the J call TRBJ2-2, with 8 bases that match TRBD1. V shed 4 bases and J 6 bases; nucleotides not matched to a gene: 7. The V gene's germline CDR1 is SGHVS and CDR2 FNYEAQ. The CDR3 is 15 amino acids.

This clone was found a few times. This chain uses TRBV5-1 with TRBJ1-1, with 8 bases matching TRBD1. This CDR3 is built from 13 residues. V shed 4 bases and J 6 bases; nucleotides not matched to a gene: 5. Germline V gene data show CDR1 as SGHRS and CDR2 as YFSETQ. The CDR3 protein is CASSPGQDAEAFF. CDR3 DNA: TGCGCCAGCAGCCCGGGACAGGATGCTGAAGCTTTCTTT.

In its sample, this clone was seen once. The CDR3 DNA follows: TGTGCCAGCAGCAGCTTAGTAGGGGCAGATACGCAGTATTTT. It encodes CASSSLVGADTQYF. The rearrangement joins TRBV5-4 to TRBJ2-3; D might be TRBD1 (5 bases). CDR1 is SGHNT and CDR2 is YYREEE in the germline V gene (reference sequence). The CDR3 loop spans 14 amino acids. Between the trimmed V and J ends, which lost 4 bases and 4 bases, there was a span of 13 bases.

The chain links TRBV30 to TRBJ1-4, with TRBD1 matching 9 bases. Germline V gives CDR1 GTSNPN, CDR2 SVGIG (reference sequence). This CDR3 is 15 amino acids long. The ends lost 2 bases at V and 7 bases at J; junction bases unmatched: 8. The CDR3 sequence is CAWSSRQGVVEKLFF. The CDR3 DNA is TGTGCCTGGAGTTCAAGACAGGGGGTGGTTGAAAAACTGTTTTTT.

The chain links TRBV18 to TRBJ1-4; D gene unclear. The V gene's germline CDR1 is KGHSH and CDR2 LQKENI. V was pared by 1 base and J by 8 bases, with 11 bases between. This CDR3 spans 14 amino acids. CDR3 protein: CASSPLGRTEKLFF. As DNA, the CDR3 is TGTGCCAGCTCACCACTTGGGAGAACGGAAAAACTGTTTTTT.

The gene calls are TRBV15 and TRBJ1-1; maybe TRBD1 (5 bases). CDR1 and CDR2 from the germline V gene are LNHNV and YYDKDF (reference sequence). This CDR3 is 14 amino acids long. V was trimmed by 9 bases and J by 2 bases, leaving 16 bases between them. CDR3 sequence: CATKGNRGNTEAFF. In DNA form, the CDR3 reads TGTGCCACGAAGGGTAATAGGGGAAACACTGAAGCTTTCTTT.

The chain combines TRBV2 with TRBJ1-1; D not resolved. The CDR3 totals 15 residues. The germline gives CDR1 SNHLY, CDR2 FYNNEI. Trimming shortened V by 2 bases and J by 4 bases, and 14 bases separated the two germline ends. CDR3 DNA: TGTGCCAGCAGTGAACTTCGACAAATTAGCACTGAAGCTTTCTTT. Amino acid sequence: CASSELRQISTEAFF.

This clone was picked up one time. The V gene is TRBV10-3, the J gene TRBJ1-5; 8 bases line up with TRBD1. This CDR3 comprises 15 residues. Germline trimming cut 0 bases from V and 6 bases from J; bases unmatched to any gene: 4. Germline values: CDR1 ENHRY, CDR2 SYGVKD. CDR3 coding DNA: TGTGCCATCAGTGAGTCAGGACAGGGCGGTCAGCCCCAGCATTTT. It specifies CAISESGQGGQPQHF.

The chain uses TRBV11-2 and TRBJ2-3; TRBD2 is a possible D gene (5 bases). In germline, CDR1 is SGHAT, CDR2 FQNNGV. V lost 0 bases and J 5 bases, leaving 6 bases between the germline ends. This CDR3 has 13 amino acids. Here the CDR3 reads CASSLDREDTQYF. The CDR3 DNA sequence: TGTGCCAGCAGCTTAGATCGGGAAGATACGCAGTATTTT.

The chain employs TRBV5-1 and TRBJ2-3; D uncertain. Germline values: CDR1 SGHRS, CDR2 YFSETQ. V dropped 5 bases and J dropped 4 bases, with 5 bases sitting between them. This CDR3 has 11 residues. In DNA, the CDR3 is TGCGCCAGCAGAGAGGCAGATACGCAGTATTTT. It specifies CASREADTQYF.

The chain couples TRBV19 to TRBJ1-1; 8 nucleotides match TRBD1. The CDR3 has 15 residues. Germline CDR1 is LNHDA and CDR2 is SQIVND (reference sequence). Trimming at V came to 2 bases and at J to 1 base, leaving 3 bases not matched to a gene. The chain's CDR3 is CASSILGQGNTEAFF. The DNA for the CDR3 is TGTGCCAGTAGTATACTAGGACAGGGGAACACTGAAGCTTTCTTT.

This rearrangement joins TRBV4-1 to TRBJ2-2, with 8 bases fitting TRBD1. The CDR3 has 17 amino acids. Germline V gene lookup returns CDR1 MGHRA and CDR2 YSYEKL. Trimming cost V 3 bases and J 5 bases; bases outside gene matches: 11. The CDR3 DNA follows: TGCGCCAGCAGCCATTCCCCCGGGACAGGAGGTACCGGGGAGCTGTTTTTT. Protein product: CASSHSPGTGGTGELFF.

The rearrangement uses TRBV11-2 and TRBJ1-2; D is perhaps TRBD1 (6 bases). The germline CDR1 and CDR2 sequences are SGHAT and FQNNGV. V was pared by 5 bases and J by 5 bases, with 15 bases between. This CDR3 has 14 residues. The CDR3 bases are TGTGCCAGCAGCCCCGACCGAACAGGGTATGGCTACACCTTC. It encodes CASSPDRTGYGYTF.

The V call is TRBV19, the J call TRBJ1-2, with D possibly matching TRBD1 (5 bases). Germline V lookup: CDR1 LNHDA, CDR2 SQIVND (reference sequence). The CDR3 totals 15 residues. V lost 0 bases to trimming and J lost 6 bases, with 14 bases between them. CDR3 sequence reads: CASSIDLTASHGYTF. CDR3 nucleotides: TGTGCCAGTAGTATAGATCTGACAGCATCGCATGGCTACACCTTC.

V is TRBV6-5 and J is TRBJ1-2; D gene unclear. Trimming took 6 bases from V and 8 from J, leaving 19 bases between them. CDR1 is MNHEY, CDR2 SVGAGI, per germline. The CDR3 is 14 residues long. DNA for the CDR3: TGTGCCAGCAGCCGTTCTGGACTGCTAAGCGGCTACACCTTC. As protein: CASSRSGLLSGYTF.

The chain carries TRBV6-1 and TRBJ1-5; 8 positions agree with TRBD1. The V segment lost 3 bases and the J segment 4 bases; nucleotides outside the gene matches: 2. The CDR3 covers 14 residues. CDR1 is MNHNS and CDR2 is SASEGT in the germline V gene. The CDR3 protein is CASSDNRGNQPQHF. The DNA for the CDR3 is TGTGCCAGCAGTGACAACAGGGGGAATCAGCCCCAGCATTTT.

This clone was found once. This sequence joins TRBV18 and TRBJ1-3, with D uncertain. The length of the CDR3 is 15 residues. Germline V CDR1 and CDR2: KGHSH, LQKENI. V was pared by 0 bases and J by 2 bases, with 8 bases between. The DNA for the CDR3 is TGTGCCAGCTCACCACCTTCTCTCCCTGGAAACACCATATATTTT. This translates into CASSPPSLPGNTIYF.